Below are 30 T cell receptor beta chains sequenced from a single sample in a study of T cell responses to AZD1222 COVID-19 vaccine. Only in-frame clones appear in the TCRdb table, and some are missing; sequencing was by immunoSEQ multiplex PCR. The table records 160,000 or so clones, roughly 92% of them present only once. Sequencing used peripheral blood, obtained 28 days after the second AZD1222 dose. The source is an adult who received the AZD1222 COVID-19 vaccine.

The V gene is TRBV14, the J gene TRBJ2-3; 13 bases fit TRBD2. Germline assignment: CDR1 SGHDN and CDR2 FVKESK. The CDR3 has 16 residues. V lost 7 bases and J lost 6; bases outside the gene matches: 10. CDR3 nucleotides: TGTGCCAGCAACACCGGGACTAGCGGGATGGGGGATACGCAGTATTTT. Protein sequence: CASNTGTSGMGDTQYF.

This chain uses TRBV11-2 with TRBJ1-1, with a weak D call TRBD1 (5 bases). Germline CDR1 and CDR2: SGHAT and FQNNGV. This CDR3 has 15 residues. Trimming took 4 bases from V and 3 from J, leaving 15 bases between them. Here the CDR3 reads CASSSRLGGDTEAFF. The CDR3 DNA reads TGTGCCAGCAGCTCCCGCCTCGGAGGGGACACTGAAGCTTTCTTT.

The CDR3 is CASSLLQGSLAAGTQYF. CDR3 bases: TGTGCCAGCAGCTTACTACAGGGGTCTCTTGCGGCGGGTACGCAGTATTTT. The V gene is TRBV7-2, the J gene TRBJ2-3; 7 bases map to TRBD1. Germline CDR1 and CDR2: SGHTA and FQGNSA. The CDR3 consists of 17 residues. Germline trimming cut 2 bases from V and 8 bases from J; bases unmatched to any gene: 16. The full variable domain, completed using reference TRBV7-2 and TRBJ2-3, is GAGVSQSPSNKVTEKGKDVELRCDPISGHTALYWYRQSLGQGLEFLIYFQGNSAPDKSGLPSDRFSAERTGGSVSTLTIQRTQQEDSAVYLCASSLLQGSLAAGTQYFGPGTRLTVL.

This clone showed up just once. V is TRBV12-3 or TRBV12-4 and J is TRBJ2-1; D gene uncertain. The CDR3 covers 12 residues. Trimming left V 3 bases short and J 7 bases short, with 7 bases between. CDR3 nucleotides: TGTGCCAGCAGTTTCGAGCGAAATGAGCAGTTCTTC. Translating it yields CASSFERNEQFF.

The V and J genes are TRBV3-1 (or the pseudogene TRBV3-2) and TRBJ2-7, with D possibly TRBD2 on 6 matching bases. CDR3 length: 14 amino acids. The V gene's germline CDR1 is LGHDT and CDR2 YNNKEL (reference sequence). V was pared by 0 bases and J by 2 bases, with 8 bases between. CDR3 region: CASSQDSGPYEQYF. The CDR3 DNA is TGTGCCAGCAGCCAAGATAGCGGTCCCTACGAGCAGTACTTC.

V and J are TRBV7-9 and TRBJ2-7, with D perhaps given as TRBD1 or TRBD2 (5 bases each). V was shortened by 5 bases and J by 2 bases, with 22 bases between the two germline ends. The CDR3 contains 17 residues. In germline, CDR1 is SEHNR, CDR2 FQNEAQ (reference sequence). The CDR3 bases are TGTGCCAGCAGCGGAGTGGGTGGGGGAATCAACACCTACGAGCAGTACTTC. As protein: CASSGVGGGINTYEQYF.

V is TRBV6-1 and J is TRBJ2-2; unclear D gene. Germline CDR1 MNHNS, CDR2 SASEGT. V was cut by 1 base and J by 2 bases, with 8 bases left in between. There are 15 residues in the CDR3. The CDR3 region is CASSEGPANTGELFF. CDR3 DNA: TGTGCCAGCAGTGAAGGGCCAGCTAACACCGGGGAGCTGTTTTTT.

The chain joins TRBV20-1 to TRBJ1-2, with D perhaps TRBD1 (6 bases). The germline V gene encodes CDR1 DFQATT and CDR2 SNEGSKA (reference sequence). CDR3 length equals 11 residues. V gave up 3 bases and J gave up 8 bases, with 10 bases separating them. DNA of the CDR3: TGCAGTGCTAGGGGGGCGGGCGGCTACACCTTC. It is translated as CSARGAGGYTF.

V usage is TRBV6-5 and J usage is TRBJ1-5, with D hard to call. Germline assignment: CDR1 MNHEY and CDR2 SVGAGI. CDR3 length: 15 residues. V lost 6 bases and J 1 base, leaving 13 bases between the germline ends. In DNA, the CDR3 is TGTGCCAGCAGGATTACAGATCTCAGCAATCAGCCCCAGCATTTT. This sequence encodes CASRITDLSNQPQHF.

This clone appeared a single time. As DNA, the CDR3 is TGTGCCATCAGTGAGTCAATGAACACTGAAGCTTTCTTT. It specifies CAISESMNTEAFF. V is TRBV10-3 and J is TRBJ1-1; D unresolved. Trimming removed 0 bases at V and 0 bases at J, with 2 bases between. Germline CDR1 reads ENHRY; CDR2 reads SYGVKD. CDR3 length: 13 residues.

V gene TRBV28 combines with J gene TRBJ1-2; 7 positions match TRBD1. Losses at the gene ends were 2 bases for V and 8 bases for J; bases not matched to a gene: 8. The germline V gene has CDR1 MDHEN and CDR2 SYDVKM. This CDR3 has 14 residues. The CDR3 region is CASSLGRGTSGYTF. Written as DNA, the CDR3 is TGTGCCAGCAGTTTAGGCAGGGGGACTAGCGGCTACACCTTC.

V gene TRBV10-3 combines with J gene TRBJ2-5; D perhaps matches TRBD2 (5 bases). Trimming left V 2 bases short and J 1 base short, with 8 bases between. The CDR3 consists of 14 residues. Per germline, CDR1 ENHRY and CDR2 SYGVKD. CDR3 sequence (DNA): TGTGCCATCAGTGAGCGGGGAATCCAAGAGACCCAGTACTTC. This codes for CAISERGIQETQYF.

This chain links TRBV5-5 with TRBJ2-3; 10 positions agree with TRBD2. CDR1 is SGHKS and CDR2 is YYEKEE in the germline V gene (reference sequence). This CDR3 has 18 residues. Losses at the gene ends were 5 bases for V and 6 bases for J; bases not matched to a gene: 18. CDR3 protein: CASSALDGLAGAGDTQYF. The CDR3 region has the DNA TGTGCCAGCAGTGCCCTCGATGGGCTAGCGGGAGCTGGGGATACGCAGTATTTT.

The DNA for the CDR3 is TGTGCCTGGAGTGTGATAGAAGCTTTCTTT. Translated: CAWSVIEAFF. This chain links TRBV30 with TRBJ1-1; D is uncertain. V lost 0 bases to trimming and J lost 8 bases, with 4 bases between them. Germline loops: CDR1 GTSNPN, CDR2 SVGIG (reference sequence). This CDR3 contains 10 residues.

The gene calls are TRBV27 and TRBJ2-7, with D tentatively TRBD2 (7 bases). This CDR3 is built from 16 residues. Germline V CDR1 and CDR2: MNHEY, SMNVEV (reference sequence). Trimming stripped 8 bases from V and 2 bases from J, with 22 bases between. The CDR3 coding sequence is TGTGCCAGCTCCCTAAAGGGGGGGGGCCTTACCTACGAGCAGTACTTC. Its protein product is CASSLKGGGLTYEQYF.

The chain joins TRBV19 to TRBJ2-6; 11 bases map to TRBD2. J gave up 0 bases and V 7 bases, and 11 bases lay outside the gene matches. This CDR3 has 19 amino acids. Germline-derived CDR1 and CDR2 are LNHDA and SQIVND (reference sequence). The CDR3 here is CASNKLGLAVSSGANVLTF. The CDR3 region has the DNA TGTGCCAGTAATAAATTGGGACTAGCGGTTAGCTCTGGGGCCAACGTCCTGACTTTC.

V and J are TRBV19 and TRBJ1-6; tentatively, D is TRBD1 (6 bases). Germline loops: CDR1 LNHDA, CDR2 SQIVND (reference sequence). Trimming cost V 6 bases and J 7 bases, with 16 bases left between them. The CDR3 extends over 15 amino acids. The CDR3 region is CASRRQGGLNSPLHF. CDR3 sequence (DNA): TGTGCCAGTAGACGCCAAGGGGGTTTGAATTCACCCCTCCACTTT.

The J gene is TRBJ2-3, the V gene TRBV7-2; 8 nucleotides align to TRBD2. Germline assignment: CDR1 SGHTA and CDR2 FQGNSA. The CDR3 is made up of 17 amino acids. Germline trimming cut 0 bases from V and 6 bases from J; bases unmatched to any gene: 11. CDR3 protein: CASSLALTSATRDTQYF. CDR3 coding DNA: TGTGCCAGCAGCTTAGCTCTGACTAGCGCCACGAGGGATACGCAGTATTTT.

The CDR3 sequence is CASSEAETQYF. CDR3 DNA sequence: TGTGCCAGCAGTGAAGCGGAGACCCAGTACTTC. The chain recombines TRBV2 with TRBJ2-5, with D unresolved. V gave up 0 bases and J gave up 5 bases, with 1 base separating them. This CDR3 is 11 amino acids long. Germline V gene data show CDR1 as SNHLY and CDR2 as FYNNEI.

The sample holds a few counts of this clone. The chain combines TRBV28 with TRBJ2-7; a weak D match, TRBD1 (6 bases). Trimming left V 6 bases short and J 3 bases short, with 9 bases between. This CDR3 has 12 residues. The germline gives CDR1 MDHEN, CDR2 SYDVKM. CDR3 bases: TGTGCCAGCAGGAGGACAGTCTACGAGCAGTACTTC. Translated, it gives CASRRTVYEQYF.

V gene TRBV11-3 combines with J gene TRBJ2-5, with 9 nucleotides matching TRBD2. The V gene's germline CDR1 is SGHNT and CDR2 YENEEA. The trim removed 0 bases at V and 0 bases at J, leaving 14 bases unmatched. This CDR3 spans 20 amino acids. Written as DNA, the CDR3 is TGTGCCAGCAGCTTAGATACGCGTGGGCTAGCGGGAACTTACCAAGAGACCCAGTACTTC. This translates into CASSLDTRGLAGTYQETQYF.

This clone was observed once. The J gene is TRBJ1-6, the V gene TRBV18; D not certain. Trimming took 5 bases from V and 9 from J, leaving 11 bases between them. The germline V gene has CDR1 KGHSH and CDR2 LQKENI. The CDR3 runs to 13 residues. CDR3 loop: CASSAPGSSPLHF. The CDR3 DNA sequence: TGTGCCAGCTCAGCCCCGGGGAGTTCACCCCTCCACTTT.

V gene TRBV6-2 or TRBV6-3 combines with J gene TRBJ1-5; TRBD1 might be the D (5 bases). This CDR3 has 20 amino acids. Germline V gene data show CDR1 as MNHEY and CDR2 as SVGEGT. The V gene lost 2 bases and the J gene lost 0 bases, with 23 bases spanning the gap. CDR3 DNA: TGTGCCAGCAGTTACCGATCCGATTTCTGGGGCCCGAATAGCAATCAGCCCCAGCATTTT. The encoded protein is CASSYRSDFWGPNSNQPQHF.

This clone was detected only a few times. V gene TRBV6-1 combines with J gene TRBJ1-5, with TRBD1 matching over 12 bases. The ends lost 4 bases at V and 9 bases at J; junction bases unmatched: 10. CDR3 length: 16 amino acids. Germline loops: CDR1 MNHNS, CDR2 SASEGT. The CDR3 reads CASSGGGTGGVGPQHF. CDR3 DNA: TGTGCCAGCAGTGGGGGAGGGACAGGGGGCGTGGGGCCCCAGCATTTT.

V and J are TRBV28 and TRBJ1-1, with a tentative D call TRBD1 (5 bases). This CDR3 region has 15 residues. V lost 4 bases and J 8 bases, leaving 20 bases between the germline ends. CDR1 and CDR2 from the germline V gene are MDHEN and SYDVKM. CDR3 nucleotides: TGTGCCAGCAGTTCATACTCCGACAGCTTGTCGGAAGCTTTCTTT. This translates into CASSSYSDSLSEAFF.

The CDR3: CASRSGQGTSGYTF. CDR3 in DNA: TGTGCCAGCAGATCCGGACAGGGAACGTCCGGCTACACCTTC. The chain recombines TRBV6-5 with TRBJ1-2, with 8 nucleotides matching TRBD1. V lost 6 bases to trimming and J lost 8 bases; unmatched junction nucleotides: 11. The germline CDR1 and CDR2 sequences are MNHEY and SVGAGI. This CDR3 is 14 amino acids long.

This clone turned up a few times. The rearrangement joins TRBV9 to TRBJ1-3, with D possibly being TRBD1 (5 bases). The ends were cut back, 5 bases at V and 3 bases at J, with 9 bases in the middle. CDR3 size: 13 residues. Germline loops: CDR1 SGDLS, CDR2 YYNGEE. The CDR3 DNA follows: TGTGCCAGCAGTACAGGCGATGGAAACACCATATATTTT. Translating gives CASSTGDGNTIYF.

CDR3 bases: TGTGCCAGCAGAGAAACTAGCGGGAGTTCCTACGAGCAGTACTTC. It encodes CASRETSGSSYEQYF. The rearrangement joins TRBV3-1 (or the pseudogene TRBV3-2) to TRBJ2-7; 11 nucleotides line up with TRBD2. Per germline, CDR1 LGHDT and CDR2 YNNKEL (reference sequence). CDR3 size: 15 residues. The V gene end was trimmed by 6 bases and the J gene end by 1 base; junction bases not matched to a gene: 5.

The sample holds a few counts of this clone. The chain has TRBV10-1 and TRBJ2-7; D gene ambiguous. Germline V gene lookup returns CDR1 WNHNN and CDR2 SYGVQD (reference sequence). The V and J ends lost 2 bases and 1 base respectively, with 3 bases between them. There are 12 residues in the CDR3. CDR3 sequence (DNA): TGCGCCAGCAGTGAGAGTTCCTACGAGCAGTACTTC. Translated: CASSESSYEQYF.

About this clone: This sample also contains other DNA sequences that code for the same CDR3. The gene calls are TRBV27 and TRBJ1-5; 7 bases align to TRBD1. CDR3 size: 14 residues. The J segment lost 2 bases and the V segment lost 5 bases, leaving 3 bases of the junction unmatched. Germline CDR1 and CDR2: MNHEY and SMNVEV (reference sequence). The CDR3 DNA sequence: TGTGCCAGCAGTCCCGGGACAGGCAATCAGCCCCAGCATTTT. This encodes CASSPGTGNQPQHF.